The clone carrying this TCR beta chain was seen more than once but under ten times. Germline CDR1 SEHNR, CDR2 FQNEAQ (reference sequence). With 3 bases clipped from V and 11 bases from J, the junction kept 12 bases outside the gene matches. The CDR3 runs 14 residues. This specimen comes from a study of blood T cell repertoires in COVID-19. Study background: Acute-phase and convalescent COVID-19 samples originated in the United States, Italy and Spain. T cells, B-cell-depleted T cells, or PBMCs supplied cDNA or gDNA.

Some clones are missing from TCRdb's copy, which holds only in-frame ones; the method was immunoSEQ multiplex PCR. This table has a few hundred thousand clones, 80% to 90% appearing once. The clonotype originates from a man in his late teens or twenties who had recovered from COVID-19. What was sequenced was PBMCs or T cells enriched from blood (not recorded which). The rearrangement joins TRBV7-9 to TRBJ1-1; 7 bases fit TRBD1. The CDR3 loop reads CASSFQGTGATAFF. The CDR3 nucleotides are TGTGCCAGCAGCTTTCAGGGTACAGGGGCCACGGCTTTCTTT.